These T cell receptor beta chains were read from a single sample in a study of shared clonotypes between healthy human individuals. Only in-frame clones appear in the TCRdb table, and some are missing; sequencing was by immunoSEQ multiplex PCR. The repertoire includes roughly 2 million clones, around 96% of them detected once, and 0.9% to 1.3% sits in the top ten. Sequenced input: naive CD8+ T cells sorted from blood. These receptors all stem from a man aged 18-30 years in good health. CDR3s include the opening cysteine and the closing phenylalanine or tryptophan. A D gene is named only where the DNA matches it firmly. For some rows the clone size is stated as once, few or many, or as a class when expanded; others skip it.

J gene	clone size	D gene	V gene	CDR3 DNA	CDR3 protein
TRBJ2-3	once	.	TRBV12-5	TGTGCTAGTGGTTTTACTTCTTATAGCACAGATACGCAGTATTTT	CASGFTSYSTDTQYF
TRBJ2-2	.	.	TRBV19	TGTGCCAGTAGGGAATTTACCGGGGAGCTGTTTTTT	CASREFTGELFF
TRBJ1-2	.	TRBD1	TRBV28	TGTGCCAGCTGCACCCGCGGACAGGAAATCTATGGCTACACCTTC	CASCTRGQEIYGYTF
TRBJ2-7	.	TRBD1	TRBV15	TGTGCCACCAGCTTCGGGACAGGGTCCTACGAGCAGTACTTC	CATSFGTGSYEQYF
TRBJ2-7	.	.	TRBV7-9	TGTGCCAGCAGCTTAATGCTGGCAGGGGCAAAATACGAGCAGTACTTC	CASSLMLAGAKYEQYF
TRBJ2-3	.	TRBD2	TRBV4-3	TGCGCCAGCAGCCAAGTGGGGTCTAGCGGGGTCACAGATACGCAGTATTTT	CASSQVGSSGVTDTQYF
TRBJ2-7	.	TRBD2	TRBV27	TGTGCCAGCAGTTTATCGGGGCAGGGACGGGAGGGCTACGAGCAGTACTTC	CASSLSGQGREGYEQYF
TRBJ1-1	.	.	TRBV7-6	TGTGCCAGCAGCTTAGCTCCGGAATGGGGGGGAACTGAAGCTTTCTTT	CASSLAPEWGGTEAFF
TRBJ1-1	.	.	TRBV4-3	TGCGCCAGCAGCCAAGAGTCCGAAGTGTGGGGGGTGGACACTGAAGCTTTCTTT	CASSQESEVWGVDTEAFF
TRBJ2-7	.	.	TRBV19	TGTGCCAGTAGTATCGGCGGAGAAACCTACGAGCAGTACTTC	CASSIGGETYEQYF
TRBJ2-7	.	.	TRBV27	TGTGCCAGCAGCGACATCCGGGACGGAGTCTACGAGCAGTACTTC	CASSDIRDGVYEQYF